The 22 T cell receptor beta chains given below trace back to one sample, sequenced in a study of T-cell reconstitution after alpha-beta-depleted transplantation in children. Molecular barcoding with unique molecular identifiers was used for the TCRbeta library. TCRdb reprocessed the PCR reads with MiXCR, giving one entry per CDR3 protein. The table lists about 250,000 distinct CDR3 sequences, 20% to 30% of them singletons. Source: PBMCs, mostly from graft donor cells, taken 360 days after TCRalphabeta/CD19-depleted stem cell transplant. The receptors come from a female patient between 2 and 10 years old who had a stem cell transplant for congenital amegakaryocytic thrombocytopenia, so the T cells may come from the graft donor.

This clonotype was seen more than once but under ten times. The chain employs TRBV20-1 and TRBJ1-2; perhaps TRBD1 as D (5 bases). Germline V CDR1 and CDR2: DFQATT, SNEGSKA (reference sequence). The CDR3 has 13 amino acids. Deletions cut 3 bases from V and 2 bases from J, with 10 bases between. Here the CDR3 reads CSASDSLNYGYTF. Here the CDR3 DNA reads TGCAGTGCTAGTGACAGTTTGAACTATGGCTACACCTTC.

The gene calls are TRBV18 and TRBJ2-7, with D maybe TRBD1 (5 bases). V was cut by 5 bases and J by 6 bases, with 17 bases left in between. The CDR3 spans 14 residues. Germline CDR1 reads KGHSH; CDR2 reads LQKENI. The CDR3 region is CASSVATQGSEQYF. In nucleotides, the CDR3 is TGTGCCAGCTCAGTGGCTACCCAGGGTTCCGAGCAGTACTTC.

The chain combines TRBV11-2 with TRBJ2-3; 8 nucleotides match TRBD1. V lost 1 base and J lost 5; bases outside the gene matches: 14. Germline-derived CDR1 and CDR2 are SGHAT and FQNNGV. The CDR3 spans 18 residues. The chain's CDR3 is CASSLVLGQGARGDTQYF. The CDR3 nucleotides are TGTGCCAGCAGCTTAGTTCTTGGGCAGGGGGCGCGGGGAGATACGCAGTATTTT.

CDR3 sequence reads: CATSDSRALNTEAFF. CDR3 DNA sequence: TGTGCCACCAGTGATTCGAGAGCATTGAACACTGAAGCTTTCTTT. The rearrangement uses TRBV24-1 and TRBJ1-1; D is uncertain. The CDR3 is 15 residues long. Looked up from germline, CDR1 is KGHDR and CDR2 is SFDVKD. V lost 2 bases and J 0 bases, leaving 9 bases between the germline ends.

This clonotype showed up many times. The CDR3 region is CATSDLWTGGSTDTQYF. CDR3 nucleotides: TGTGCCACCAGTGATTTGTGGACAGGGGGCTCAACAGATACGCAGTATTTT. The rearrangement uses TRBV24-1 and TRBJ2-3; 11 bases are shared with TRBD1. Germline V gives CDR1 KGHDR, CDR2 SFDVKD. The CDR3 has 17 residues. With V trimmed by 0 bases and J by 3 bases, 4 bases remained unmatched.

The gene calls are TRBV19 and TRBJ2-1; 8 bases agree with TRBD1. This CDR3 spans 16 amino acids. CDR1 LNHDA and CDR2 SQIVND come from the germline V gene (reference sequence). Trimming removed 3 bases from V and 8 bases from J; junction bases left unmatched: 12. CDR3: CASSITGTGYADEQFF. CDR3 nucleotides: TGTGCCAGTAGTATCACCGGGACAGGCTACGCCGATGAGCAGTTCTTC.

The chain has TRBV5-5 and TRBJ1-4; no reliable D call. There are 14 residues in the CDR3. Per germline, CDR1 SGHKS and CDR2 YYEKEE (reference sequence). V dropped 1 base and J dropped 1 base, with 5 bases sitting between them. CDR3 bases: TGTGCCAGCAGCTTGTACGGAACTAATGAAAAACTGTTTTTT. This translates into CASSLYGTNEKLFF.

The chain employs TRBV12-3 or TRBV12-4 and TRBJ2-2; D is ambiguous. V was shortened by 5 bases and J by 9 bases, with 10 bases between the two germline ends. This CDR3 is 12 amino acids long. CDR3 bases: TGTGCCAGCAGTGCGGCCCCACGGGAGCTGTTTTTT. Its translation is CASSAAPRELFF.

V is TRBV28 and J is TRBJ1-5, with 10 bases aligning to TRBD1. The length of the CDR3 is 16 residues. V dropped 5 bases and J dropped 5; count of bases not matched to a gene: 9. The germline gives CDR1 MDHEN, CDR2 SYDVKM. CDR3 nucleotide sequence: TGTGCCAGCAGTCCATGGAGACAGGGGGCCGATCAGCCCCAGCATTTT. This translates into CASSPWRQGADQPQHF.

The chain combines TRBV4-1 with TRBJ2-7; 8 bases match TRBD1. The ends lost 4 bases at V and 2 bases at J; junction bases unmatched: 10. CDR3 length equals 16 residues. Germline V CDR1 and CDR2: MGHRA, YSYEKL. CDR3 amino acids: CASSRDRTRRTYEQYF. The CDR3, as DNA: TGCGCCAGCAGCCGGGACAGGACGAGACGGACCTACGAGCAGTACTTC.

The chain has TRBV3-1 and TRBJ2-1; 11 bases fit TRBD2. V was clipped by 3 bases and J by 9 bases; unmatched bases: 7. In germline, CDR1 is LGHDT, CDR2 YNNKEL (reference sequence). The CDR3 is made up of 15 amino acids. The CDR3 bases are TGTGCCAGCAGCCAGGTAGCGGGAGGGCCTGTTGAGCAGTTCTTC. It is translated as CASSQVAGGPVEQFF.

This clonotype was seen more than once but under ten times. The chain uses TRBV20-1 and TRBJ2-3; 9 nucleotides line up with TRBD2. Germline V gene data show CDR1 as DFQATT and CDR2 as SNEGSKA (reference sequence). CDR3 length: 15 residues. V lost 4 bases, J lost 0 bases, and 5 bases stayed unmatched. This CDR3 reads CSATTTSGSTDTQYF. The CDR3, as DNA: TGCAGTGCTACGACGACTAGCGGAAGCACAGATACGCAGTATTTT.

V is TRBV29-1 and J is TRBJ2-3; unclear D gene. V shed 0 bases and J shed 0 bases, with 19 bases lying between them. Germline CDR1 is SQVTM and CDR2 is ANQGSEA. The CDR3 extends over 18 amino acids. DNA of the CDR3: TGCAGCGTTGAAGACGGGTCTTACTTAGAAAGAAGCACAGATACGCAGTATTTT. This sequence encodes CSVEDGSYLERSTDTQYF.

This clonotype was seen more than once but under ten times. The chain combines TRBV4-2 with TRBJ2-3; D unclear. Germline V gene lookup returns CDR1 LGHNA and CDR2 YNFKEQ. This CDR3 region has 13 residues. Trimming took off 4 bases at V and 4 bases at J, with 9 bases between the two ends. For the CDR3, the DNA is TGTGCCAGCAGCCGAGATAGCCCAGATACGCAGTATTTT. It translates to CASSRDSPDTQYF.

V usage is TRBV11-2 and J usage is TRBJ2-1, with 8 bases matching TRBD2. Germline assignment: CDR1 SGHAT and CDR2 FQNNGV. The CDR3 sequence is 15 residues long. With 0 bases clipped from V and 8 bases from J, the junction kept 6 bases outside the gene matches. The CDR3 reads CASSLEAGVFDEQFF. Here the CDR3 DNA reads TGTGCCAGCAGCTTAGAAGCGGGAGTATTCGATGAGCAGTTCTTC.

The chain has TRBV20-1 and TRBJ2-1, with 8 nucleotides matching TRBD2. From germline, CDR1 is DFQATT and CDR2 SNEGSKA (reference sequence). J was trimmed by 10 bases and V by 0 bases; bases with no gene match: 11. The CDR3 length is 15 residues. The CDR3, as DNA: TGCAGTGCTAGAGATGGGCGGGGGGTTTTTAAGGAGCAGTTCTTC. This sequence encodes CSARDGRGVFKEQFF.

The CDR3: CASSLPGYRTDTQYF. CDR3 DNA: TGTGCCAGCAGTTTACCCGGCTACCGCACAGATACGCAGTATTTT. The chain combines TRBV12-3 or TRBV12-4 with TRBJ2-3; no clear D gene. This CDR3 contains 15 residues. With 2 bases removed from V and 1 base from J, the gap between germline ends came to 10 bases.

In its sample, this clonotype was seen a few times. The genes are TRBV20-1 and TRBJ2-7; perhaps TRBD2 as D (5 bases). The CDR3 runs to 13 residues. The V and J ends lost 6 bases and 2 bases respectively, with 14 bases between them. CDR1 is DFQATT and CDR2 is SNEGSKA in the germline V gene (reference sequence). CDR3 residues: CSAPATGTYEQYF. DNA for the CDR3: TGCAGTGCGCCCGCGACGGGAACCTACGAGCAGTACTTC.

This chain connects TRBV7-6 to TRBJ2-1; D is unresolved. Trimming stripped 2 bases from V and 0 bases from J, with 14 bases between. This CDR3 is built from 17 residues. CDR1 is SGHVS, CDR2 FNYEAQ, per germline. CDR3: CASSLRAILRSYNEQFF. The CDR3 DNA reads TGTGCCAGCAGCTTAAGGGCCATACTACGCTCCTACAATGAGCAGTTCTTC. The full variable domain, in which reference TRBV7-6 and TRBJ2-1 provide the parts outside the CDR3, is GAGVSQSPRYKVTKRGQDVALRCDPISGHVSLYWYRQALGQGPEFLTYFNYEAQQDKSGLPNDRFSAERPEGSISTLTIQRTEQRDSAMYRCASSLRAILRSYNEQFFGPGTRLTVL.

J is TRBJ1-4 and V is TRBV9; D is undetermined. V was shortened by 3 bases and J by 10 bases, with 10 bases between the two germline ends. The CDR3 contains 12 residues. Germline values: CDR1 SGDLS, CDR2 YYNGEE. CDR3 sequence: CASSAGDRKLFF. The CDR3 DNA follows: TGTGCCAGCAGCGCCGGTGATAGAAAACTGTTTTTT.

This clonotype was picked up a small number of times. The genes are TRBV7-9 and TRBJ2-5; 7 bases match TRBD1. This CDR3 is 15 amino acids long. Germline CDR1 reads SEHNR; CDR2 reads FQNEAQ (reference sequence). V lost 5 bases and J lost 0; bases outside the gene matches: 6. The CDR3 is CASSPIDRDQETQYF. CDR3 sequence (DNA): TGTGCCAGCAGCCCAATTGACAGGGACCAAGAGACCCAGTACTTC.

V and J are TRBV5-1 and TRBJ2-7; a possible D gene is TRBD2 (6 bases). Trimming took off 0 bases at V and 3 bases at J, with 16 bases between the two ends. The CDR3 covers 16 residues. Germline V gene sequence: CDR1 SGHRS, CDR2 YFSETQ. The CDR3 is CASSLAGLRAGYEQYF. In DNA form, the CDR3 reads TGCGCCAGCAGCTTGGCAGGGCTCCGAGCGGGCTACGAGCAGTACTTC.